This record concerns one T cell receptor beta chain sequence. As yet, its antigen is unknown. The data were taken from a study of early T cells in non-severe SARS-CoV-2 infection. Overall study: Unpaired chains resulted from sequencing bulk RNA of unsorted whole blood. Study observations and caveats: A preference for anti-spike CD8 responses marked VDJdb matching, which missed private and CD4 specificities.

The CDR3 is 13 amino acids. Trimming took 3 bases from V and 0 from J, leaving 8 bases between them. Germline V gives CDR1 SQVTM, CDR2 ANQGSEA. Attachment of unique molecular identifiers was made to individual cDNA molecules. TCRdb redid the calling of the 5' RACE reads with MiXCR, one entry per CDR3 protein. The repertoire holds approximately 40,000 distinct CDR3 sequences, with around 6.5% as singletons. Sequencing was performed on whole blood, taken at baseline. The J gene is TRBJ1-1, the V gene TRBV29-1, with D unresolved. The source is an adult who was a healthcare worker with PCR-confirmed SARS-CoV-2 infection or an uninfected control (not recorded which). This CDR3 reads CSVDWSLNTEAFF. CDR3 DNA sequence: TGCAGCGTTGATTGGAGCTTGAACACTGAAGCTTTCTTT.